Below are 24 T cell receptor beta chains sequenced from a single sample in a study of regulatory T cells in long-lasting Graves disease. Sample time point: newly diagnosed GD, antithyroid drugs for less than 3 months. There was RNA extracted from PBMCs, and the TCR library was made from it. CDR3 regions were amplified by Arm-PCR using iRepertoire HTBI primers to build TCR beta libraries. TCRdb re-derived calls from the multiplex PCR reads in MiXCR, one entry per CDR3 protein. In the table there are about 400,000 distinct CDR3 sequences, about 15% of which are singletons. The same sample was also studied in work on T cells in Graves' hyperthyroidism and ophthalmopathy.

The source material was peripheral blood mononuclear cells (PBMCs), sampled at new diagnosis, from a patient treated with antithyroid drugs. All receptors derive from a woman aged 40-49 years with Graves disease.

This clonotype was seen a few times. V usage is TRBV20-1 and J usage is TRBJ1-5; D gene ambiguous. V was trimmed by 5 bases and J by 2 bases, leaving 16 bases between them. Germline CDR1 is DFQATT and CDR2 is SNEGSKA (reference sequence). CDR3 length: 15 amino acids. This CDR3 is CSARRRVGGNQPQHF. The CDR3 DNA follows: TGCAGTGCTCGCCGGAGGGTCGGTGGCAATCAGCCCCAGCATTTT.

This clonotype was found many times. V gene TRBV9 combines with J gene TRBJ2-2; tentatively, D is TRBD2 (6 bases). The CDR3 covers 15 residues. The V end lost 2 bases, the J end lost 2 bases, and 10 bases lay between the germline ends. Germline CDR1 is SGDLS and CDR2 is YYNGEE. The CDR3 here is CASSVSSGNTGELFF. The CDR3 nucleotides read TGTGCCAGCAGCGTGAGTAGCGGAAACACCGGGGAGCTGTTTTTT.

This clonotype was picked up many times. The CDR3 sequence is CASSFEPWGYTF. The DNA for the CDR3 is TGTGCCAGCAGTTTTGAGCCATGGGGCTACACCTTC. The chain carries TRBV12-3 or TRBV12-4 and TRBJ1-2; D is unclear. The CDR3 is 12 amino acids. V was cut by 3 bases and J by 8 bases, with 10 bases left in between.

Points on this clonotype: A much larger clone sits a single nucleotide away, making a read error possible. The chain combines TRBV28 with TRBJ2-3; 8 bases map to TRBD1. The CDR3 is made up of 16 amino acids. Germline V gene sequence: CDR1 MDHEN, CDR2 SYDVKM. The trim removed 11 bases at V and 2 bases at J, leaving 15 bases unmatched. The CDR3 nucleotides are TGTGCCGGCATGGGAAATTTGGACAGGGTCACAGATACGCAGTATTTT. Its translation is CAGMGNLDRVTDTQYF. The full variable domain, completed using reference TRBV28 and TRBJ2-3, is DVKVTQSSRYLVKRTGEKVFLECVQDMDHENMFWYRQDPGLGLRLIYFSYDVKMKEKGDIPEGYSVSREKKERFSLILESASTNQTSMYLCAGMGNLDRVTDTQYFGPGTRLTVL.

The chain recombines TRBV10-2 with TRBJ2-1; 9 bases line up with TRBD2. The CDR3 totals 13 residues. J lost 6 bases, V lost 7 bases, and 4 bases had no gene match. From germline, CDR1 is WSHSY and CDR2 SAAADI. The DNA of the CDR3 is TGCGCCAGCACCTTGACTAGCGGCAATGAGCAGTTCTTC. It is translated as CASTLTSGNEQFF.

The chain couples TRBV19 to TRBJ1-5; 7 nucleotides align to TRBD1. The CDR3 spans 16 residues. Trimming took 5 bases from V and 9 from J; bases not matched to a gene: 16. Germline V lookup: CDR1 LNHDA, CDR2 SQIVND (reference sequence). The CDR3 protein is CASSLRTGARGSPQHF. CDR3 nucleotides: TGTGCCAGTAGTCTAAGGACAGGCGCTAGGGGGTCGCCCCAGCATTTT.

This clonotype was seen ten or more times. The genes are TRBV5-6 and TRBJ2-7, with D perhaps matching TRBD1 (6 bases). Germline V gives CDR1 SGHDT, CDR2 YYEEEE. CDR3 size: 15 residues. The V gene lost 3 bases and the J gene lost 0 bases, with 13 bases spanning the gap. CDR3 protein: CASSSTGKGSYEQYF. In DNA form, the CDR3 reads TGTGCCAGCAGCTCTACAGGGAAGGGCTCCTACGAGCAGTACTTC.

In the case of this clonotype: This sequence may be a read error, since a much larger clone differs from it by one base. The chain links TRBV7-9 to TRBJ2-3, with 9 bases that match TRBD2. Germline CDR1 and CDR2: SEHNR and FQNEAQ (reference sequence). The junction had 11 bases not matched to a gene; V was cut back by 2 bases and J by 5 bases. This CDR3 is 17 amino acids long. CDR3 in amino acids: CASSLYRISGSEDTQYF. CDR3 sequence (DNA): TGTGCCAGCAGCTTATACCGGATTAGCGGGAGCGAAGATACGCAGTATTTT.

This clonotype was seen once. V usage is TRBV11-3 and J usage is TRBJ2-5; D gene unclear. V was clipped by 4 bases and J by 2 bases, with 11 bases between them. This CDR3 is built from 14 residues. The germline gives CDR1 SGHNT, CDR2 YENEEA. CDR3 region: CASSSRGEQETQYF. CDR3 sequence (DNA): TGTGCCAGCAGCTCACGTGGGGAACAAGAGACCCAGTACTTC.

CDR3 DNA: TGCAGTGCAAACCAGGCGGGAGCTTACAATGAGCAGTTCTTC. This translates into CSANQAGAYNEQFF. The chain is built from TRBV20-1 and TRBJ2-1; TRBD2 matches at 7 bases. The germline V gene has CDR1 DFQATT and CDR2 SNEGSKA (reference sequence). V dropped 6 bases and J dropped 4; count of bases not matched to a gene: 9. The CDR3 totals 14 residues.

In this sample, this clonotype turned up many times. The V call is TRBV27, the J call TRBJ2-5; D is undetermined. Germline loops: CDR1 MNHEY, CDR2 SMNVEV (reference sequence). The CDR3 is 13 residues long. Between the trimmed V and J ends, which lost 6 bases and 2 bases, there was a span of 10 bases. Here the CDR3 DNA reads TGTGCCAGCAGGGGAAGTAGGCAAGAGACCCAGTACTTC. Encoded protein: CASRGSRQETQYF.

CDR3 sequence reads: CASSYSGRSDEQYF. As DNA, the CDR3 is TGTGCCAGCAGTTACTCAGGCAGGTCAGACGAGCAGTACTTC. The chain links TRBV6-5 to TRBJ2-7, with no clear D. From germline, CDR1 is MNHEY and CDR2 SVGAGI. V lost 0 bases and J 5 bases, leaving 11 bases between the germline ends. CDR3 length equals 14 residues.

This clonotype was counted at least ten times. This chain connects TRBV12-3 or TRBV12-4 to TRBJ2-3, with a weak D call TRBD1 (6 bases). V was cut by 3 bases and J by 4 bases, with 11 bases left in between. This CDR3 region has 14 residues. CDR3 amino acids: CASSFSQGSDTQYF. CDR3 bases: TGTGCCAGCAGTTTTTCACAGGGCTCAGATACGCAGTATTTT.

The V call is TRBV18, the J call TRBJ2-1; 10 bases fit TRBD2. The CDR3 runs to 15 residues. In germline, CDR1 is KGHSH, CDR2 LQKENI. The J segment lost 6 bases and the V segment lost 4 bases, leaving 6 bases of the junction unmatched. The CDR3 is CASSLPSGSINEQFF. In nucleotides, the CDR3 is TGTGCCAGCTCACTTCCTAGCGGGAGTATCAATGAGCAGTTCTTC. The full variable domain, completed using reference TRBV18 and TRBJ2-1, is NAGVMQNPRHLVRRRGQEARLRCSPMKGHSHVYWYRQLPEEGLKFMVYLQKENIIDESGMPKERFSAEFPKEGPSILRIQQVVRGDSAAYFCASSLPSGSINEQFFGPGTRLTVL.

This clonotype was observed many times. This rearrangement joins TRBV6-1 to TRBJ1-3, with no clear D. The length of the CDR3 is 15 residues. Germline V gene data show CDR1 as MNHNS and CDR2 as SASEGT. V was trimmed by 5 bases and J by 4 bases, leaving 15 bases between them. This CDR3 is CASSPTASTGNTIYF. In DNA form, the CDR3 reads TGTGCCAGCAGTCCAACCGCGTCAACAGGAAACACCATATATTTT.

This clonotype appeared a few times. The rearrangement links TRBV19 to TRBJ1-5; TRBD1 might be the D (6 bases). The V and J ends lost 6 bases and 7 bases respectively, with 25 bases between them. Germline CDR1 reads LNHDA; CDR2 reads SQIVND (reference sequence). This CDR3 has 17 amino acids. CDR3 in DNA: TGTGCCAGTAGAACCGGGACAAGGTATAGGAACGGCCAGCCCCAGCATTTT. Translation gives CASRTGTRYRNGQPQHF.

This clonotype was counted ten times or more. The J gene is TRBJ2-5, the V gene TRBV5-1, with 8 bases lining up with TRBD1. Germline V lookup: CDR1 SGHRS, CDR2 YFSETQ. The CDR3 runs 15 residues. V trimming: 7 bases; J trimming: 0 bases; junction bases outside the gene matches: 8. For the CDR3, the DNA is TGCGCCAGCCAACTACAGGGGGGTTACCAAGAGACCCAGTACTTC. Its translation: CASQLQGGYQETQYF.

In its sample, this clonotype was seen many times. The chain recombines TRBV27 with TRBJ1-2; D is unresolved. This CDR3 is 16 amino acids long. Germline CDR1 is MNHEY and CDR2 is SMNVEV (reference sequence). Trimming cost V 1 base and J 6 bases, with 18 bases left between them. The CDR3 reads CASSLLPLSLANGYTF. The CDR3 DNA is TGTGCCAGCAGTTTATTACCACTTTCTCTCGCAAATGGCTACACCTTC.

J is TRBJ1-1 and V is TRBV25-1; maybe TRBD1 (5 bases). Germline-derived CDR1 and CDR2 are MGHDK and SYGVNS. The V and J ends lost 3 bases and 5 bases respectively, with 13 bases between them. The CDR3 is 14 residues long. Here the CDR3 reads CASSDRRGGTEAFF. CDR3 in DNA: TGTGCCAGCAGTGACCGTAGGGGAGGAACTGAAGCTTTCTTT.

Many counts were recorded for this clonotype. The chain carries TRBV28 and TRBJ1-4; D is perhaps TRBD1 (5 bases). V was trimmed by 5 bases and J by 0 bases, leaving 13 bases between them. The CDR3 is 16 residues long. The V gene's germline CDR1 is MDHEN and CDR2 SYDVKM. The CDR3 reads CASSEVTGATNEKLFF. As DNA, the CDR3 is TGTGCCAGCAGTGAAGTGACGGGGGCAACTAATGAAAAACTGTTTTTT.

This clonotype came up many times. V usage is TRBV6-5 and J usage is TRBJ2-2; perhaps TRBD1 as D (5 bases). CDR3 length equals 13 residues. Germline assignment: CDR1 MNHEY and CDR2 SVGAGI. V was shortened by 2 bases and J by 8 bases, with 9 bases between the two germline ends. CDR3 residues: CASSYLRTGELFF. For the CDR3, the DNA is TGTGCCAGCAGTTACCTGCGGACAGGGGAGCTGTTTTTT.

The chain couples TRBV30 to TRBJ1-5; TRBD1 might be the D (6 bases). Germline loops: CDR1 GTSNPN, CDR2 SVGIG (reference sequence). The CDR3 has 16 amino acids. The V and J ends lost 2 bases and 2 bases respectively, with 16 bases between them. The CDR3 spells CAWSNLIAGGNQPQHF. DNA of the CDR3: TGTGCCTGGAGTAACCTAATTGCAGGGGGCAATCAGCCCCAGCATTTT.

This clonotype appeared many times. The V and J genes are TRBV28 and TRBJ2-5; D is perhaps TRBD2 (6 bases). CDR1 is MDHEN and CDR2 is SYDVKM in the germline V gene. V was trimmed by 5 bases and J by 5 bases, leaving 27 bases between them. There are 18 residues in the CDR3. As DNA, the CDR3 is TGTGCCAGCAGTCCCGCCGTTTTGACTAGAAGTAAATGGGAGACCCAGTACTTC. Translating gives CASSPAVLTRSKWETQYF.

This clonotype was detected ten times or more. This chain links TRBV27 with TRBJ2-7; D may match TRBD1 or TRBD2 (5 bases each). Germline values: CDR1 MNHEY, CDR2 SMNVEV (reference sequence). The CDR3 sequence is 14 residues long. V was cut by 2 bases and J by 6 bases, with 14 bases left in between. CDR3 amino acids: CASSLGQGVSEQYF. The DNA of the CDR3 is TGTGCCAGCAGTTTAGGTCAGGGAGTCTCCGAGCAGTACTTC.